This T cell receptor beta chain was captured by sequencing in a study of cytomegalovirus exposure and HLA in healthy donors. Study conclusions and caveats: Later work found that TCR association rates differed between HLA loci; DRB1 had the most and HLA-C the fewest.

This clone showed up just a few times. The antigen remains unidentified. CDR1 is SNHLY, CDR2 FYNNEI, per germline. The J segment lost 3 bases and the V segment lost 7 bases, leaving 13 bases of the junction unmatched. The CDR3 has 17 residues. The study ran its PCR with 60 Vbeta and 13 Jbeta primers. The assay was immunoSEQ multiplex PCR, and TCRdb's table has in-frame clones only and misses some. The sample records more than 90,000 clones, roughly 78% being singletons. The sample taken for sequencing was PBMCs. The clonotype was recovered from an older woman in good health and CMV-seronegative. The chain combines TRBV2 with TRBJ1-1; the match to TRBD1 covers 11 bases. The CDR3 DNA sequence: TGTGCCAGCACTTTGGACAGGGGGCACCAAAGAGACACTGAAGCTTTCTTT. Translation gives CASTLDRGHQRDTEAFF.